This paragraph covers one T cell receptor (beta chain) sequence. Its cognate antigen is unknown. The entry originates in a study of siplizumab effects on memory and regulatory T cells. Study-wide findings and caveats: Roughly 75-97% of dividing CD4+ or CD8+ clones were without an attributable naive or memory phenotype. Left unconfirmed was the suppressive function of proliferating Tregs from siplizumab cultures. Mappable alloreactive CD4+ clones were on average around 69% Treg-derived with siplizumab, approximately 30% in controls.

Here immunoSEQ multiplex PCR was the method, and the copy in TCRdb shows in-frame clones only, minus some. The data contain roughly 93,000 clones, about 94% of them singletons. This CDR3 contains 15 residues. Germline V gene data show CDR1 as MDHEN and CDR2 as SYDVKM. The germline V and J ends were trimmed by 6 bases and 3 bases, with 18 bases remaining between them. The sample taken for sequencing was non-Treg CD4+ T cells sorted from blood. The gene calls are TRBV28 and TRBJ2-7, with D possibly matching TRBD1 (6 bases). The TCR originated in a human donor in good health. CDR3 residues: CASSSPRGGVYEQYF. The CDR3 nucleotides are TGTGCCAGCAGCTCCCCCCGAGGGGGAGTCTACGAGCAGTACTTC. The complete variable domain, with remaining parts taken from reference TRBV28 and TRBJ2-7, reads DVKVTQSSRYLVKRTGEKVFLECVQDMDHENMFWYRQDPGLGLRLIYFSYDVKMKEKGDIPEGYSVSREKKERFSLILESASTNQTSMYLCASSSPRGGVYEQYFGPGTRLTVT.